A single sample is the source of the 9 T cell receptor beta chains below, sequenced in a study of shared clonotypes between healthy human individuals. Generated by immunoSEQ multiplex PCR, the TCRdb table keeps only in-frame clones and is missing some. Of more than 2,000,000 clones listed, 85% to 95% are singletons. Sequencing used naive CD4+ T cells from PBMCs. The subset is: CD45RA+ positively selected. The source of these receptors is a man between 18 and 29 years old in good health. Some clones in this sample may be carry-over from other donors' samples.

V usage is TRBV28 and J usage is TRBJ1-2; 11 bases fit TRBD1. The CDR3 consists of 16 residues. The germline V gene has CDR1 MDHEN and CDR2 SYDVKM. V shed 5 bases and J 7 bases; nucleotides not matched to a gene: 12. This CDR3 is CASSDKPGQGVGGYTF. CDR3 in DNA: TGTGCCAGCAGTGACAAGCCGGGACAGGGGGTAGGTGGCTACACCTTC.

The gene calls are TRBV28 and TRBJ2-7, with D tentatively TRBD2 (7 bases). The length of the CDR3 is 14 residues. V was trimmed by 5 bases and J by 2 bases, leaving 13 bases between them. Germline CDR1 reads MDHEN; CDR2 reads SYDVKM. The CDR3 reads CASSPEGGPYEQYF. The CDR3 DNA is TGTGCCAGCAGTCCTGAGGGGGGGCCCTACGAGCAGTACTTC.

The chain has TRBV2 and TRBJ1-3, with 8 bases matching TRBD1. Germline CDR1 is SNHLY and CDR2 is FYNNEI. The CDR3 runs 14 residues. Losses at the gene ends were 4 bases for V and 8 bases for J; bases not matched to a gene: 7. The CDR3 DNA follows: TGTGCCAGCAGTGCGGACAGGGCTGCGGACACCATATATTTT. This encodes CASSADRAADTIYF.

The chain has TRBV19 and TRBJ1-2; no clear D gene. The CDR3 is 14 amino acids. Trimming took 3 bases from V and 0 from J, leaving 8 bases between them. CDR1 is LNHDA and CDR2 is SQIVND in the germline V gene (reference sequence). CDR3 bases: TGTGCCAGTAGTATGCCCGGGGCTAACTATGGCTACACCTTC. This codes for CASSMPGANYGYTF.

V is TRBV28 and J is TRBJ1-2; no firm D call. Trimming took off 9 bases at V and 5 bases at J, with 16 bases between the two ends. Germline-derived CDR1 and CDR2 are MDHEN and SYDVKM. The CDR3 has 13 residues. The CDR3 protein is CASWPGKSYGYTF. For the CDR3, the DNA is TGTGCCAGTTGGCCGGGAAAGAGTTATGGCTACACCTTC.

The CDR3 region is CASSPPGKREAFF. The DNA for the CDR3 is TGTGCCAGCTCACCACCGGGCAAAAGGGAAGCTTTCTTT. The chain recombines TRBV18 with TRBJ1-1; D gene ambiguous. The CDR3 covers 13 residues. Deletions cut 0 bases from V and 8 bases from J, with 10 bases between. Germline-derived CDR1 and CDR2 are KGHSH and LQKENI.

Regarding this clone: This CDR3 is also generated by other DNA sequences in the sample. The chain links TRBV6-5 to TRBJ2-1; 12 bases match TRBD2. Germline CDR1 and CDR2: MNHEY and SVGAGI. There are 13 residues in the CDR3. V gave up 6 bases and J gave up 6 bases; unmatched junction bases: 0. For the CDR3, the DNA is TGTGCCAGCAGGACTAGCGGGAGCAATGAGCAGTTCTTC. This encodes CASRTSGSNEQFF.

CDR3 loop: CASSQVIGRGTEAFF. The CDR3 nucleotides read TGCGCCAGCAGCCAAGTGATAGGCAGGGGCACTGAAGCTTTCTTT. The chain links TRBV4-1 to TRBJ1-1; D possibly corresponds to TRBD1 (6 bases). Germline CDR1 reads MGHRA; CDR2 reads YSYEKL. The length of the CDR3 is 15 residues. Trimming pared 1 base from V and 4 bases from J, leaving 13 bases between.

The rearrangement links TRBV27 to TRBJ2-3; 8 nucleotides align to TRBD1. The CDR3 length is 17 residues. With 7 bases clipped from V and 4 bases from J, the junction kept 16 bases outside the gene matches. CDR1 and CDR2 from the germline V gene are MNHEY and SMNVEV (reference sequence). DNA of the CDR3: TGTGCCAGCACCCCCCGCCGGACAGGGATTTTTTCAGATACGCAGTATTTT. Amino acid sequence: CASTPRRTGIFSDTQYF.